The source of this T cell receptor (beta chain) is a study of liver allograft versus peripheral blood T cells (dated by TCRdb to 2018 to 2021). Concerning the study at large: The study compared T cell receptor repertoires found within transplanted livers against repertoires in the peripheral blood of liver transplant recipients. Results and caveats for the whole study, not just this receptor: The T cell receptor repertoires within liver allografts were reported to be different from the T cell receptor repertoires detected in peripheral blood.

Instrument on record: Illumina MiSeq. TCRdb handled the public reads itself, with Q25 trimming in fastp and clone calling in MiXCR, and kept productive beta chains. Rows with one shared CDR3 protein collapse into an entry with the most common genes and DNA. Across this sample there are about 7,900 distinct CDR3 sequences, with about 19% seen only once. Around 23% of the sample is held by the ten biggest clonotypes. Trimming at the junction amounts to 4 bases on V and 4 bases on J, and the germline ends lie 16 bases apart. The CDR3 has 15 amino acids, counting the end cysteine and phenylalanine. Only CDR3 DNA remains: 45 bases, in frame from the first base. The germline V gene specifies SGHTA as CDR1 and FQGNSA as CDR2. By how much of the sample it makes up, this clonotype is medium-sized (0.01 to 0.1%). Its specific antigen is unknown. Base-call qualities are not available, and no considerably larger clone is one nucleotide away.

The chain joins TRBV7-2 to TRBJ1-2; the D gene cannot be resolved reliably. The clonotype originates from a human patient who had a liver transplant. After a transplant, some T cells may be of graft donor origin. The DNA is as follows: TGTGCCAGCAGCTCCCCCGGACGGCCCGTCTATGGCTACACCTTC. It codes for CASSSPGRPVYGYTF.